Shown below are 6 T cell receptor beta chains from a single sample sequenced in a study of blood T cell repertoires in COVID-19. The protocol was immunoSEQ multiplex PCR, while the TCRdb copy is restricted to in-frame clones and leaves out a portion. The profile shows some 220,000 clones, less than 85% of them singletons. The specimen sequenced was peripheral blood. The source is an older woman with acute or convalescent COVID-19.

The CDR3 nucleotides read TGTGCCAGCAGCGGCCGGGGCGGAGGGGCGGGCACCGGGGAGCTGTTTTTT. Protein: CASSGRGGGAGTGELFF. This chain joins TRBV9 and TRBJ2-2; possibly TRBD2 for D (6 bases). Per the germline V gene, CDR1 is SGDLS and CDR2 is YYNGEE. V lost 3 bases and J lost 4, with 19 bases in between. There are 17 residues in the CDR3.

The chain joins TRBV25-1 to TRBJ1-1, with a possible D match to TRBD1 (5 bases). The CDR3 has 15 amino acids. Per germline, CDR1 MGHDK and CDR2 SYGVNS. Deletions cut 4 bases from V and 0 bases from J, with 12 bases between. CDR3 protein: CASSASGHMNTEAFF. CDR3 nucleotides: TGTGCCAGCAGTGCTAGCGGACATATGAACACTGAAGCTTTCTTT.

The CDR3 region is CASSLARSGGKTDTQYF. DNA for the CDR3: TGTGCCAGCAGCTTAGCGCGGAGCGGGGGGAAGACAGATACGCAGTATTTT. The genes are TRBV7-9 and TRBJ2-3, with 9 bases aligning to TRBD2. The V segment lost 0 bases and the J segment 3 bases; nucleotides outside the gene matches: 7. The CDR3 covers 17 residues. The germline CDR1 and CDR2 sequences are SEHNR and FQNEAQ (reference sequence).

The rearrangement uses TRBV12-5 and TRBJ2-1, with D unresolved. From germline, CDR1 is LGHNT and CDR2 FRNRAP. V gave up 2 bases and J gave up 3 bases, with 8 bases separating them. The CDR3 length is 14 residues. The CDR3 sequence: CASGLTRLYNEQFF. The CDR3 DNA reads TGTGCTAGTGGTTTGACCCGACTCTACAATGAGCAGTTCTTC. Filled out from reference TRBV12-5 and TRBJ2-1, the complete variable domain reads DARVTQTPRHKVTEMGQEVTMRCQPILGHNTVFWYRQTMMQGLELLAYFRNRAPLDDSGMPKDRFSAEMPDATLATLKIQPSEPRDSAVYFCASGLTRLYNEQFFGPGTRLTVL.

The chain is built from TRBV3-1 (or the pseudogene TRBV3-2) and TRBJ1-6, with D tentatively TRBD1 (5 bases). Germline assignment: CDR1 LGHDT and CDR2 YNNKEL (reference sequence). V lost 1 base, J lost 9 bases, and 10 bases lay in between. CDR3 size: 14 residues. In nucleotides, the CDR3 is TGTGCCAGCAGCCAAGCCCAGGGTATTTCACCCCTCCACTTT. It yields the protein CASSQAQGISPLHF.

J is TRBJ2-7 and V is TRBV18; TRBD1 matches at 10 bases. Germline assignment: CDR1 KGHSH and CDR2 LQKENI. CDR3 length equals 16 residues. The trim removed 4 bases at V and 9 bases at J, leaving 15 bases unmatched. The CDR3: CASSLPNTGTGDPQYF. CDR3 coding DNA: TGTGCCAGCTCACTCCCCAATACCGGGACAGGGGATCCGCAGTACTTC.